This is a list of T cell receptor beta chains from one sample in a study of blood T cell repertoires in COVID-19. Libraries were prepared by immunoSEQ multiplex PCR; TCRdb keeps only in-frame clonotypes and omits some of them. The sample shows a few hundred thousand clones, 75% to 90% of them seen only once. Sequencing was performed on peripheral blood. Every receptor here comes from a woman in her thirties or forties who had recovered from COVID-19. CDR3s include the opening cysteine and the closing phenylalanine or tryptophan. The D gene is left open where the match is weak. Expanded clones get a size class; other rows say once, few or many, or leave the size out.

V gene: TRBV18
D gene: TRBD1
J gene: TRBJ2-1
clone size: once
CDR3 protein: CASSLLGQGLDNEQFF
CDR3 DNA: TGTGCCAGCTCTCTCCTTGGACAGGGGCTAGACAATGAGCAGTTCTTC

V gene: TRBV7-9
D gene: -
J gene: TRBJ1-5
clone size: -
CDR3 protein: CASSMGRQPQHF
CDR3 DNA: TGTGCCAGCAGTATGGGGCGTCAGCCCCAGCATTTT

V gene: TRBV9
D gene: TRBD1
J gene: TRBJ1-3
clone size: -
CDR3 protein: CASSADRGLGNTIYF
CDR3 DNA: TGTGCCAGCAGCGCGGACAGGGGGCTTGGAAACACCATATATTTT

V gene: TRBV7-9
D gene: TRBD1
J gene: TRBJ1-2
clone size: -
CDR3 protein: CASSFQGANGYTF
CDR3 DNA: TGTGCCAGCAGCTTTCAGGGGGCCAATGGCTACACCTTC

V gene: TRBV9
D gene: TRBD2
J gene: TRBJ2-5
clone size: -
CDR3 protein: CASSVGTSDIQETQYF
CDR3 DNA: TGTGCCAGCAGCGTAGGTACTAGCGATATTCAAGAGACCCAGTACTTC

V gene: TRBV18
D gene: TRBD2
J gene: TRBJ2-5
clone size: -
CDR3 protein: CASSPPTGTSGSQETQYF
CDR3 DNA: TGTGCCAGCTCACCTCCAACCGGGACTAGCGGGAGTCAAGAGACCCAGTACTTC

V gene: TRBV5-4
D gene: TRBD2
J gene: TRBJ2-3
clone size: -
CDR3 protein: CASSLLGGGATDTQYF
CDR3 DNA: TGTGCCAGCAGCTTGCTAGGCGGGGGGGCCACAGATACGCAGTATTTT

V gene: TRBV7-8
D gene: -
J gene: TRBJ2-3
clone size: -
CDR3 protein: CASSLDQGDTQYF
CDR3 DNA: TGTGCCAGCAGCTTAGATCAGGGTGATACGCAGTATTTT

V gene: TRBV4-2
D gene: -
J gene: TRBJ1-5
clone size: few
CDR3 protein: CASSQDGGDQPQHF
CDR3 DNA: TGTGCCAGCAGCCAAGATGGAGGGGATCAGCCCCAGCATTTT

V gene: TRBV15
D gene: TRBD1
J gene: TRBJ2-4
clone size: -
CDR3 protein: CATSDVGGAGKNIQYF
CDR3 DNA: TGTGCCACCAGCGACGTAGGGGGCGCTGGCAAAAACATTCAGTACTTC

V gene: TRBV28
D gene: -
J gene: TRBJ1-1
clone size: -
CDR3 protein: CASSLVLANTEAFF
CDR3 DNA: TGTGCCAGCAGTTTAGTTTTGGCGAACACTGAAGCTTTCTTT

V gene: TRBV6-2/TRBV6-3
D gene: TRBD2
J gene: TRBJ2-3
clone size: -
CDR3 protein: CASSLLAGGPADTQYF
CDR3 DNA: TGTGCCAGCAGCCTTTTAGCGGGAGGGCCAGCAGATACGCAGTATTTT

V gene: TRBV20-1
D gene: -
J gene: TRBJ1-2
clone size: -
CDR3 protein: CSAGGGGFAGGYTF
CDR3 DNA: TGCAGTGCTGGTGGGGGGGGATTTGCGGGCGGCTACACCTTC

V gene: TRBV27
D gene: TRBD1
J gene: TRBJ1-1
clone size: -
CDR3 protein: CASSGPRDRGLSNTEAFF
CDR3 DNA: TGTGCCAGCAGCGGCCCCCGGGACAGGGGGCTCTCGAACACTGAAGCTTTCTTT

V gene: TRBV25-1
D gene: TRBD1
J gene: TRBJ1-5
clone size: few
CDR3 protein: CASRSTGEDQPQHF
CDR3 DNA: TGTGCCAGCCGCTCGACAGGGGAGGATCAGCCCCAGCATTTT

V gene: TRBV5-1
D gene: TRBD1
J gene: TRBJ1-2
clone size: -
CDR3 protein: CASSLRTGVNYGYTF
CDR3 DNA: TGCGCCAGCAGCCTGCGGACAGGGGTTAACTATGGCTACACCTTC

V gene: TRBV24-1
D gene: TRBD1
J gene: TRBJ2-7
clone size: -
CDR3 protein: CATSAATGTVYEQYF
CDR3 DNA: TGTGCCACCAGTGCTGCAACCGGGACAGTTTACGAGCAGTACTTC

V gene: TRBV14
D gene: -
J gene: TRBJ2-1
clone size: -
CDR3 protein: CASSHRDWYSYNEQFF
CDR3 DNA: TGTGCCAGCAGCCATCGAGACTGGTATTCCTACAATGAGCAGTTCTTC

V gene: TRBV6-5
D gene: -
J gene: TRBJ2-7
clone size: -
CDR3 protein: CASSYFDKSYEQYF
CDR3 DNA: TGTGCCAGCAGTTACTTTGACAAATCCTACGAGCAGTACTTC

V gene: TRBV2
D gene: TRBD1
J gene: TRBJ2-7
clone size: -
CDR3 protein: CASRRRTGDSYEQYF
CDR3 DNA: TGTGCCAGCAGACGAAGGACAGGGGACTCTTACGAGCAGTACTTC

V gene: TRBV12-5
D gene: TRBD1
J gene: TRBJ1-5
clone size: -
CDR3 protein: CASGIGQGSQPQHF
CDR3 DNA: TGTGCTAGTGGTATCGGACAGGGGAGTCAGCCCCAGCATTTT

V gene: TRBV19
D gene: -
J gene: TRBJ1-2
clone size: -
CDR3 protein: CASSIEINYGYTF
CDR3 DNA: TGTGCCAGTAGTATTGAGATTAACTATGGCTACACCTTC

V gene: TRBV5-1
D gene: TRBD1
J gene: TRBJ2-1
clone size: -
CDR3 protein: CASSPGTELDEQFF
CDR3 DNA: TGCGCCAGCAGCCCCGGGACAGAACTCGATGAGCAGTTCTTC

V gene: TRBV6-4
D gene: TRBD2
J gene: TRBJ2-1
clone size: -
CDR3 protein: CASSAQTSGGANEQFF
CDR3 DNA: TGTGCCAGCAGTGCCCAGACTAGCGGAGGAGCTAATGAGCAGTTCTTC

V gene: TRBV19
D gene: -
J gene: TRBJ2-5
clone size: -
CDR3 protein: CASSTGGLSYF
CDR3 DNA: TGTGCCAGTAGTACAGGGGGGCTCTCGTACTTC

V gene: TRBV6-1
D gene: TRBD1
J gene: TRBJ1-2
clone size: -
CDR3 protein: CASSEGSGGGYGYTF
CDR3 DNA: TGTGCCAGCAGTGAAGGATCAGGGGGCGGTTATGGCTACACCTTC

V gene: TRBV7-9
D gene: -
J gene: TRBJ1-1
clone size: -
CDR3 protein: CASSPPSGTEAFF
CDR3 DNA: TGTGCCAGCAGCCCCCCTTCCGGGACTGAAGCTTTCTTT

V gene: TRBV5-1
D gene: -
J gene: TRBJ2-7
clone size: -
CDR3 protein: CASSLRGPGDEQYF
CDR3 DNA: TGCGCCAGCAGCTTGAGAGGGCCCGGGGACGAGCAGTACTTC

V gene: TRBV30
D gene: -
J gene: TRBJ1-1
clone size: -
CDR3 protein: CASSGQMNTEAFF
CDR3 DNA: TGTGCCTCCTCGGGACAAATGAACACTGAAGCTTTCTTT

V gene: TRBV5-4
D gene: -
J gene: TRBJ1-5
clone size: -
CDR3 protein: CASSSQGSNQPQHF
CDR3 DNA: TGTGCCAGCAGCTCCCAGGGAAGCAATCAGCCCCAGCATTTT

V gene: TRBV19
D gene: -
J gene: TRBJ2-7
clone size: -
CDR3 protein: CATGGSGTGTYEQYF
CDR3 DNA: TGTGCCACTGGGGGGAGCGGGACAGGAACCTACGAGCAGTACTTC

V gene: TRBV5-4
D gene: -
J gene: TRBJ2-1
clone size: -
CDR3 protein: CASSSGLLLSYNEQFF
CDR3 DNA: TGTGCCAGCAGCTCGGGACTTCTTCTCTCCTACAATGAGCAGTTCTTC

V gene: TRBV5-4
D gene: TRBD1
J gene: TRBJ2-5
clone size: -
CDR3 protein: CASSVTGQGEETQYF
CDR3 DNA: TGTGCCAGCAGCGTGACGGGACAGGGGGAAGAGACCCAGTACTTC

V gene: TRBV29-1
D gene: TRBD1
J gene: TRBJ1-5
clone size: once
CDR3 protein: CSVTGTDSNQPQHF
CDR3 DNA: TGCAGCGTTACCGGGACAGATAGCAATCAGCCCCAGCATTTT

V gene: TRBV12-3/TRBV12-4
D gene: -
J gene: TRBJ1-1
clone size: -
CDR3 protein: CASSFQGNTEAFF
CDR3 DNA: TGTGCCAGCAGTTTCCAGGGGAACACTGAAGCTTTCTTT

V gene: TRBV5-4
D gene: TRBD2
J gene: TRBJ2-5
clone size: -
CDR3 protein: CASSFVSGGLETQYF
CDR3 DNA: TGTGCCAGCAGCTTCGTGTCGGGGGGGTTGGAGACCCAGTACTTC

V gene: TRBV30
D gene: TRBD1
J gene: TRBJ2-7
clone size: -
CDR3 protein: CAWTGTGGRYEQYF
CDR3 DNA: TGTGCCTGGACAGGGACAGGGGGTCGCTACGAGCAGTACTTC

V gene: TRBV5-5
D gene: TRBD2
J gene: TRBJ2-4
clone size: -
CDR3 protein: CASSLLASGGAGQYF
CDR3 DNA: TGTGCCAGCAGCTTGTTAGCTAGCGGGGGGGCGGGTCAGTACTTC

V gene: TRBV28
D gene: -
J gene: TRBJ1-2
clone size: once
CDR3 protein: CASSFAGESHNYGYTF
CDR3 DNA: TGTGCCAGCAGTTTCGCCGGTGAGAGCCATAACTATGGCTACACCTTC

V gene: TRBV5-6
D gene: -
J gene: TRBJ2-4
clone size: -
CDR3 protein: CASSLGQAQYF
CDR3 DNA: TGTGCCAGCAGCTTGGGTCAGGCTCAGTACTTC